These 15 T cell receptor beta chains were sequenced from one sample in a study of human T cells and chemical hapten exposure. Specified time point: patch test 1, 2 weeks after DPC sensitization. Treatment described: therapeutic diphenylcyclopropenone sensitization with weekly scalp DPC. TCRdb used MiXCR to reprocess the RACE reads, holding one entry per CDR3 protein. The top ten hold approximately 1.5% of the sample, which has some 79,000 distinct CDR3 sequences, about 7.5% seen once. The sample here was whole blood, taken in connection with sensitization to the hapten diphenylcyclopropenone (DPC). Receptors were obtained from a woman aged 30 to 39 with alopecia areata. Some clones in this sample may be carry-over from other donors' samples.

This clonotype was counted between two and nine times. The genes are TRBV7-2 and TRBJ2-3; TRBD1 or TRBD2 may be the D gene (5 bases each). CDR1 and CDR2 (germline): SGHTA, FQGNSA. This CDR3 is built from 15 residues. V was cut by 3 bases and J by 2 bases, with 12 bases left in between. The CDR3, as DNA: TGTGCCAGCAGCTTTCAACTGGGACCCACAGATACGCAGTATTTT. Its translation: CASSFQLGPTDTQYF.

In regard to this clonotype: The junction does not match germline at one end; this may be a read error. The rearrangement joins TRBV18 to TRBJ1-1; D unclear. The CDR3 is made up of 15 amino acids. CDR1 and CDR2 from the germline V gene are KGHSH and LQKENI. This CDR3 reads CASSPGLGMNTKAFF. The CDR3 region has the DNA TGTGCCAGCTCACCTGGACTGGGGATGAACACTAAAGCTTTCTTT.

This clonotype was detected ten times or more. The chain employs TRBV6-5 and TRBJ2-3; no clear D. Trimming left V 3 bases short and J 2 bases short, with 9 bases between. The CDR3 covers 14 residues. Germline V CDR1 and CDR2: MNHEY, SVGAGI. The CDR3: CASSYRSYTDTQYF. The CDR3 region has the DNA TGTGCCAGCAGTTATAGATCTTACACAGATACGCAGTATTTT.

This clonotype showed up many times. The V gene is TRBV6-5, the J gene TRBJ1-4; D unresolved. V was pared by 5 bases and J by 3 bases, with 10 bases between. The CDR3 is 14 residues long. Germline V gene data show CDR1 as MNHEY and CDR2 as SVGAGI. The CDR3 here is CASSLRLPNEKLFF. In DNA form, the CDR3 reads TGTGCCAGCAGTCTGCGCCTCCCTAATGAAAAACTGTTTTTT.

This clonotype occurred many times. The chain links TRBV5-5 to TRBJ2-1; D is possibly TRBD2 (5 bases). The germline gives CDR1 SGHKS, CDR2 YYEKEE (reference sequence). This CDR3 has 16 residues. Trimming left V 0 bases short and J 4 bases short, with 14 bases between. CDR3 sequence: CASSLAGDMTYNEQFF. CDR3 nucleotide sequence: TGTGCCAGCAGCTTGGCCGGGGATATGACGTACAATGAGCAGTTCTTC.

The table lists this clonotype with a few counts. This chain links TRBV6-5 with TRBJ1-2; no definite D call. Germline CDR1 reads MNHEY; CDR2 reads SVGAGI. Trimming shortened V by 2 bases and J by 2 bases, and 6 bases separated the two germline ends. This CDR3 has 13 residues. The CDR3 DNA reads TGTGCCAGCAGTTACAGAGAAAACTATGGCTACACCTTC. This encodes CASSYRENYGYTF.

The chain recombines TRBV12-5 with TRBJ1-1; tentatively, D is TRBD1 (5 bases). The CDR3 spans 13 residues. V was shortened by 4 bases and J by 4 bases, with 10 bases between the two germline ends. Looked up from germline, CDR1 is LGHNT and CDR2 is FRNRAP. The CDR3: CASGCEGLTEAFF. The CDR3 DNA is TGTGCTAGTGGTTGTGAGGGGCTCACTGAAGCTTTCTTT.

There are many counts of this clonotype. The chain links TRBV5-1 to TRBJ1-1, with no clear D. The germline V and J ends were trimmed by 4 bases and 6 bases, with 16 bases remaining between them. CDR1 and CDR2 from the germline V gene are SGHRS and YFSETQ. CDR3 size: 14 residues. The CDR3 is CASSMDSRVAEAFF. The CDR3 DNA sequence: TGCGCCAGCAGCATGGACTCGAGGGTGGCTGAAGCTTTCTTT.

This clonotype was observed a handful of times. The chain carries TRBV29-1 and TRBJ1-2, with no clear D. CDR3 size: 11 residues. Germline values: CDR1 SQVTM, CDR2 ANQGSEA. Trimming removed 5 bases at V and 6 bases at J, with 10 bases between. The CDR3: CSVNSRDGYTF. The DNA for the CDR3 is TGCAGCGTTAACTCCCGTGATGGCTACACCTTC.

This clonotype came up a few times. The chain recombines TRBV6-5 with TRBJ2-1; 10 nucleotides align to TRBD2. The V segment lost 6 bases and the J segment 5 bases; nucleotides outside the gene matches: 10. Germline loops: CDR1 MNHEY, CDR2 SVGAGI. The CDR3 length is 16 residues. CDR3 region: CASRTTAGGPDNEQFF. CDR3 nucleotides: TGTGCCAGCAGAACAACAGCGGGGGGGCCCGACAATGAGCAGTTCTTC.

V usage is TRBV5-8 and J usage is TRBJ1-1; TRBD1 agrees at 10 bases. The CDR3 is 16 amino acids. CDR1 is SGHTS, CDR2 YDEGEE, per germline. The ends lost 3 bases at V and 4 bases at J; junction bases unmatched: 9. CDR3 residues: CASSSGTGDMSTEAFF. The CDR3 DNA reads as TGTGCCAGCAGCTCCGGGACAGGGGACATGAGCACTGAAGCTTTCTTT.

The CDR3 DNA reads TGTGCCAGCAGCTTTAACGGGGATGGAGAGACCCAGTACTTC. Translation: CASSFNGDGETQYF. This rearrangement joins TRBV7-9 to TRBJ2-5; D possibly corresponds to TRBD2 (5 bases). The germline gives CDR1 SEHNR, CDR2 FQNEAQ (reference sequence). V was shortened by 3 bases and J by 4 bases, with 12 bases between the two germline ends. The CDR3 covers 14 residues.

This clonotype was seen more than once but under ten times. It may be a read error: a sequence one base away is much more abundant. The genes are TRBV3-1 and TRBJ2-3; D gene unclear. Trimming took off 3 bases at V and 4 bases at J, with 14 bases between the two ends. This CDR3 comprises 15 residues. The V gene's germline CDR1 is LGHDT and CDR2 YNNKEL (reference sequence). The chain's CDR3 is CASSQREVSPDTQYF. CDR3 DNA: TGTGCCAGCAGCCAGCGCGAGGTTAGTCCAGATACGCAGTATTTT.

This clonotype was counted a few times. The chain joins TRBV5-4 to TRBJ1-1; no reliable D call. This CDR3 has 14 amino acids. The germline V gene encodes CDR1 SGHNT and CDR2 YYREEE (reference sequence). The V end lost 0 bases, the J end lost 1 base, and 7 bases lay between the germline ends. The CDR3 loop is CASSLDTQNTEAFF. The CDR3 nucleotides are TGTGCCAGCAGCTTGGACACCCAGAACACTGAAGCTTTCTTT.

This clonotype was seen at least ten times. V is TRBV29-1 and J is TRBJ1-1, with D maybe TRBD1 (6 bases). V was pared by 7 bases and J by 1 base, with 22 bases between. Germline assignment: CDR1 SQVTM and CDR2 ANQGSEA. CDR3 length: 16 amino acids. In DNA form, the CDR3 reads TGCAGCGCCCTGCGGGGCGCATCAGGGGCGAACACTGAAGCTTTCTTT. It specifies CSALRGASGANTEAFF.